These 24 T cell receptor beta chains originate from one sample sequenced in a study of T cells after yellow fever vaccination (dated by TCRdb to about 2019). The treatment or condition label of this sample denotes: live attenuated yellow fever vaccine strain. Libraries came from 5' RACE. Data came from an Illumina HiSeq 2500. TCRdb passed the public sequencing reads through fastp at Q25 and MiXCR, retaining productive beta sequences. Rows matching on CDR3 protein sequence are summarized as one entry with the most common DNA and genes. Counted in this sample were 230,000 or so distinct CDR3 sequences; around 6.7% of them appeared once. Of the sample, approximately 1% is held by the ten largest clones. The sample in question was CD4+ T cells sorted from PBMCs, obtained on the day of the yellow fever booster vaccination. The receptors were gathered from a man younger than 40 who received the YFV17D yellow fever vaccine.

The genes are TRBV5-1 and TRBJ2-3; D gene unclear. The CDR3 has 17 residues. Germline CDR1 reads SGHRS; CDR2 reads YFSETQ. V lost 0 bases to trimming and J lost 0 bases, with 14 bases between them. In DNA, the CDR3 is TGCGCCAGCAGCTTGGTTCCCCCCAGCCTGAGCACAGATACGCAGTATTTT. Translation: CASSLVPPSLSTDTQYF.

This clonotype was recorded once. This may be a read error, as it is one base from a much larger clone. The chain couples TRBV7-9 to TRBJ2-3; D is possibly TRBD1 or TRBD2 (6 bases each). Trimming removed 8 bases from V and 0 bases from J, with 12 bases in between. In germline, CDR1 is SEHNR, CDR2 FQNEAQ (reference sequence). The CDR3 contains 14 residues. CDR3 in amino acids: CASGGGISTDTQYF. The CDR3 nucleotides are TGTGCCAGCGGGGGCGGGATAAGCACAGATACGCAGTATTTT.

The sample holds a few counts of this clonotype. The CDR3 region is CASSLGASGGTDTQYF. CDR3 nucleotides: TGCGCCAGCAGCTTGGGGGCTAGCGGGGGCACAGATACGCAGTATTTT. V gene TRBV5-1 combines with J gene TRBJ2-3; TRBD2 matches 9 bases. Germline values: CDR1 SGHRS, CDR2 YFSETQ. CDR3 length: 16 amino acids. The V segment lost 0 bases and the J segment 1 base; nucleotides outside the gene matches: 3. Full variable domain (remainder filled in from reference TRBV5-1 and TRBJ2-3): KAGVTQTPRYLIKTRGQQVTLSCSPISGHRSVSWYQQTPGQGLQFLFEYFSETQRNKGNFPGRFSGRQFSNSRSEMNVSTLELGDSALYLCASSLGASGGTDTQYFGPGTRLTVL.

This clonotype was seen repeatedly, ten times or more. The chain has TRBV6-2 or TRBV6-3 and TRBJ2-6; unclear D gene. CDR1 and CDR2 (germline): MNHEY, SVGEGT. V was cut by 6 bases and J by 1 base, with 7 bases left in between. The CDR3 length is 14 residues. Here the CDR3 DNA reads TGTGCCAGCAGGGAGTTGTCTGGGGCCAACGTCCTGACTTTC. Protein: CASRELSGANVLTF.

This chain uses TRBV19 with TRBJ2-5; D possibly corresponds to TRBD1 (6 bases). The germline V gene encodes CDR1 LNHDA and CDR2 SQIVND (reference sequence). This CDR3 has 16 residues. With 3 bases removed from V and 1 base from J, the gap between germline ends came to 15 bases. The CDR3 region is CASSIGVGAFQETQYF. The CDR3 bases are TGTGCCAGTAGTATCGGAGTGGGGGCGTTCCAAGAGACCCAGTACTTC. Full variable domain (remainder filled in from reference TRBV19 and TRBJ2-5): DGGITQSPKYLFRKEGQNVTLSCEQNLNHDAMYWYRQDPGQGLRLIYYSQIVNDFQKGDIAEGYSVSREKKESFPLTVTSAQKNPTAFYLCASSIGVGAFQETQYFGPGTRLLVL.

This clonotype has more than one count but fewer than ten. The chain couples TRBV5-5 to TRBJ2-5, with TRBD2 matching 11 bases. This CDR3 is 16 amino acids long. With 4 bases clipped from V and 1 base from J, the junction kept 6 bases outside the gene matches. Germline V lookup: CDR1 SGHKS, CDR2 YYEKEE (reference sequence). The CDR3 nucleotides read TGTGCCAGCAGCCTCCCGGGACTAGCGGTCCAAGAGACCCAGTACTTC. This encodes CASSLPGLAVQETQYF.

V gene TRBV18 combines with J gene TRBJ2-7, with TRBD1 identical over 8 bases. The CDR3 runs 14 residues. Germline V lookup: CDR1 KGHSH, CDR2 LQKENI. J gave up 3 bases and V 5 bases, and 6 bases lay outside the gene matches. The CDR3 coding sequence is TGTGCCAGCTCAGCCGGGACAGGTGACTACGAGCAGTACTTC. It encodes CASSAGTGDYEQYF.

This clonotype was recorded many times. The chain couples TRBV6-5 to TRBJ2-2, with TRBD2 matching over 11 bases. V lost 3 bases, J lost 5 bases, and 5 bases stayed unmatched. The CDR3 totals 16 residues. Germline assignment: CDR1 MNHEY and CDR2 SVGAGI. This CDR3 reads CASSYLAGGETGELFF. CDR3 DNA: TGTGCCAGCAGTTATCTAGCGGGAGGTGAGACCGGGGAGCTGTTTTTT.

CDR3 nucleotides: TGTGCCAGCAGCTTTGGGGGGTTAGCGGGAAGAGGAGATACGCAGTATTTT. It specifies CASSFGGLAGRGDTQYF. This chain joins TRBV11-3 and TRBJ2-3; 8 positions agree with TRBD2. Germline V CDR1 and CDR2: SGHNT, YENEEA. After removal of 3 bases from V and 5 bases from J, the junction contained 13 bases not matched to a gene. The CDR3 is 17 residues long. Complete variable domain (other parts from reference TRBV11-3 and TRBJ2-3): EAGVVQSPRYKIIEKKQPVAFWCNPISGHNTLYWYLQNLGQGPELLIRYENEEAVDDSQLPKDRFSAERLKGVDSTLKIQPAELGDSAVYLCASSFGGLAGRGDTQYFGPGTRLTVL.

The table lists this clonotype with many counts. This sequence joins TRBV20-1 and TRBJ2-1; the D call may be TRBD1 or TRBD2 (5 bases each). The CDR3 totals 14 residues. Germline loops: CDR1 DFQATT, CDR2 SNEGSKA (reference sequence). Trimming shortened V by 4 bases and J by 4 bases, and 14 bases separated the two germline ends. Written as DNA, the CDR3 is TGCAGTGCTAATGAGGGAAGGGGTTACAATGAGCAGTTCTTC. This codes for CSANEGRGYNEQFF.

In this sample, this clonotype turned up many times. The CDR3 nucleotides are TGCAGTGCTAGGTGGACTAGCAAAGAGACCCAGTACTTC. Amino acids: CSARWTSKETQYF. This chain joins TRBV20-1 and TRBJ2-5; 8 bases are shared with TRBD2. CDR1 and CDR2 (germline): DFQATT, SNEGSKA (reference sequence). Germline trimming cut 3 bases from V and 3 bases from J; bases unmatched to any gene: 3. This CDR3 spans 13 amino acids.

J is TRBJ2-1 and V is TRBV20-1; the match to TRBD2 covers 13 bases. The V and J ends lost 5 bases and 4 bases, in that order; junction bases with no gene match: 11. The CDR3 runs 17 residues. Germline V gives CDR1 DFQATT, CDR2 SNEGSKA (reference sequence). CDR3 coding DNA: TGCAGTGCTCGGGGTCGGACTAGCGGGAGTTCATACAATGAGCAGTTCTTC. Amino acid sequence: CSARGRTSGSSYNEQFF.

Many counts were recorded for this clonotype. This chain connects TRBV7-6 to TRBJ1-6; D unresolved. This CDR3 is built from 14 residues. The germline V and J ends were trimmed by 0 bases and 4 bases, with 4 bases remaining between them. Germline-derived CDR1 and CDR2 are SGHVS and FNYEAQ. The CDR3 loop is CASSLATYNSPLHF. The CDR3 DNA reads TGTGCCAGCAGCTTAGCGACTTATAATTCACCCCTCCACTTT. The full variable domain, completed using reference TRBV7-6 and TRBJ1-6, is GAGVSQSPRYKVTKRGQDVALRCDPISGHVSLYWYRQALGQGPEFLTYFNYEAQQDKSGLPNDRFSAERPEGSISTLTIQRTEQRDSAMYRCASSLATYNSPLHFGNGTRLTVT.

The gene calls are TRBV6-5 and TRBJ2-7; D possibly corresponds to TRBD1 (6 bases). Germline CDR1 MNHEY, CDR2 SVGAGI. V dropped 2 bases and J dropped 2 bases, with 13 bases sitting between them. The length of the CDR3 is 15 residues. The CDR3 loop reads CASSYGTGQPYEQYF. CDR3 DNA sequence: TGTGCCAGCAGTTACGGGACGGGACAACCCTACGAGCAGTACTTC.

This clonotype was found many times. V gene TRBV5-1 combines with J gene TRBJ1-1; 7 bases line up with TRBD1. V gave up 4 bases and J gave up 4 bases; unmatched junction bases: 7. CDR1 and CDR2 from the germline V gene are SGHRS and YFSETQ. There are 14 residues in the CDR3. The CDR3 spells CASSEGGSGTEAFF. In DNA form, the CDR3 reads TGCGCCAGCAGCGAAGGGGGCTCTGGCACTGAAGCTTTCTTT.

The table lists this clonotype with a few counts. This chain links TRBV18 with TRBJ2-3; D is perhaps TRBD2 (5 bases). V was pared by 3 bases and J by 2 bases, with 15 bases between. The V gene's germline CDR1 is KGHSH and CDR2 LQKENI. The length of the CDR3 is 16 residues. For the CDR3, the DNA is TGTGCCAGCTCACCGGGGTTCTCCGGGAACACAGATACGCAGTATTTT. Translated, it gives CASSPGFSGNTDTQYF.

Of note for this clonotype: A junction boundary mismatches the germline segment, possibly from a read error. The chain is built from TRBV5-1 and TRBJ2-7; TRBD1 matches at 8 bases. Per the germline V gene, CDR1 is SGHRS and CDR2 is YFSETQ. The CDR3 is 13 residues long. In DNA form, the CDR3 reads TGCCCCAGCAGCTCCTCAGGGGGCTGCGAGCAGTACTTC. It specifies CPSSSSGGCEQYF.

The chain joins TRBV7-2 to TRBJ2-1; D gene unclear. The V end lost 1 base, the J end lost 8 bases, and 15 bases lay between the germline ends. Germline assignment: CDR1 SGHTA and CDR2 FQGNSA. This CDR3 is 15 amino acids long. The CDR3 loop reads CASSLEPAVAHEQFF. CDR3 DNA: TGTGCCAGCAGCTTAGAGCCCGCCGTGGCGCATGAGCAGTTCTTC. The whole variable domain, remainder taken from reference TRBV7-2 and TRBJ2-1, is GAGVSQSPSNKVTEKGKDVELRCDPISGHTALYWYRQSLGQGLEFLIYFQGNSAPDKSGLPSDRFSAERTGGSVSTLTIQRTQQEDSAVYLCASSLEPAVAHEQFFGPGTRLTVL.

This sequence joins TRBV18 and TRBJ2-7; TRBD1 aligns across 10 bases. The CDR3 extends over 14 amino acids. CDR1 is KGHSH, CDR2 LQKENI, per germline. The J segment lost 2 bases and the V segment lost 6 bases, leaving 4 bases of the junction unmatched. The chain's CDR3 is CASSGGQGPYEQYF. CDR3 bases: TGTGCCAGCTCGGGGGGACAGGGGCCCTACGAGCAGTACTTC.

This chain uses TRBV5-1 with TRBJ2-1; D uncertain. This CDR3 has 13 amino acids. Germline CDR1 and CDR2: SGHRS and YFSETQ. V lost 1 base and J 7 bases, leaving 9 bases between the germline ends. In nucleotides, the CDR3 is TGCGCCAGCAGCTTGTTCGAGGCGAATGAGCAGTTCTTC. It codes for CASSLFEANEQFF.

The chain is built from TRBV20-1 and TRBJ2-5; D is unresolved. Germline V gives CDR1 DFQATT, CDR2 SNEGSKA (reference sequence). The V end was cut by 5 bases, the J end by 5 bases, with 15 bases between. CDR3 length: 13 amino acids. The CDR3: CSAGLPPWETQYF. The CDR3 DNA reads TGCAGTGCTGGCTTGCCCCCCTGGGAGACCCAGTACTTC.

This clonotype was counted at least ten times. The rearrangement joins TRBV29-1 to TRBJ2-3; possibly TRBD2 for D (6 bases). Trimming removed 6 bases at V and 2 bases at J, with 15 bases between. Germline V lookup: CDR1 SQVTM, CDR2 ANQGSEA. The CDR3 spans 14 residues. The CDR3 DNA sequence: TGCAGCGTCCAAGCGCGGGGACTCACAGATACGCAGTATTTT. It yields the protein CSVQARGLTDTQYF.

V usage is TRBV9 and J usage is TRBJ2-5; possible D gene TRBD1, 5 bases. With 0 bases removed from V and 5 bases from J, the gap between germline ends came to 14 bases. The CDR3 contains 15 residues. Per germline, CDR1 SGDLS and CDR2 YYNGEE. In nucleotides, the CDR3 is TGTGCCAGCAGCGTAGAACCAGGGAAGAGGGAGACCCAGTACTTC. Translating it yields CASSVEPGKRETQYF. The whole variable domain, filled in from reference TRBV9 and TRBJ2-5, reads DSGVTQTPKHLITATGQRVTLRCSPRSGDLSVYWYQQSLDQGLQFLIQYYNGEERAKGNILERFSAQQFPDLHSELNLSSLELGDSALYFCASSVEPGKRETQYFGPGTRLLVL.

This clonotype was recorded a few times. CDR3 protein: CASSLPGLAKETQYF. For the CDR3, the DNA is TGTGCCAGCAGTTTACCGGGACTAGCGAAAGAGACCCAGTACTTC. This sequence joins TRBV28 and TRBJ2-5; 10 bases agree with TRBD2. The germline gives CDR1 MDHEN, CDR2 SYDVKM. V gave up 2 bases and J gave up 3 bases; unmatched junction bases: 3. This CDR3 comprises 15 residues.